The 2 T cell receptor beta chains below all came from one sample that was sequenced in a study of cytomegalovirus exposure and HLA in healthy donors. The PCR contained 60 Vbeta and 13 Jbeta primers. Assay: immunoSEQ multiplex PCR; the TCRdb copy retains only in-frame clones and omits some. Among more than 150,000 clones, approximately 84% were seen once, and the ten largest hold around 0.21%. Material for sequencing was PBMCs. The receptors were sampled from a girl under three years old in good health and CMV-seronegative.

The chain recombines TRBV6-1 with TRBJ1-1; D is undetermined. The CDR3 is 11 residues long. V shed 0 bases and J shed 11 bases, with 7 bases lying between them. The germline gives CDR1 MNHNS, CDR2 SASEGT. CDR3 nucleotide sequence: TGTGCCAGCAGTGAAGCCCGGTTCGCTTTCTTT. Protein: CASSEARFAFF.

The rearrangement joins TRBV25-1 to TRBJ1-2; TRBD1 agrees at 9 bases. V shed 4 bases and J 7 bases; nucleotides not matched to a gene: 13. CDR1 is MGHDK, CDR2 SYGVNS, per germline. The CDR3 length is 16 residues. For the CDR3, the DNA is TGTGCCAGCAGTGCCCGAACGGGACAGGGTGTTGGTGGCTACACCTTC. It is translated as CASSARTGQGVGGYTF.